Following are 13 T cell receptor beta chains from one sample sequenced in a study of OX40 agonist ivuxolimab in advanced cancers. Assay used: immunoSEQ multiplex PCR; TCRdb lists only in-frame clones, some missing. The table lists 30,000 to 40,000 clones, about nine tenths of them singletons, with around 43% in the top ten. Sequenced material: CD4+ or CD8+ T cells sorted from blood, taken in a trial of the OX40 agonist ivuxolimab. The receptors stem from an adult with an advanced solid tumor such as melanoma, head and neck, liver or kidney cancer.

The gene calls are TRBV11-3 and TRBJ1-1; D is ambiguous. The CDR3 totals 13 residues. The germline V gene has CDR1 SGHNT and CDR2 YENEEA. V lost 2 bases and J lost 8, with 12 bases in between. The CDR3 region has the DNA TGTGCCAGCAGCTTAAATAGGGATACAGAAGCTTTCTTT. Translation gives CASSLNRDTEAFF.

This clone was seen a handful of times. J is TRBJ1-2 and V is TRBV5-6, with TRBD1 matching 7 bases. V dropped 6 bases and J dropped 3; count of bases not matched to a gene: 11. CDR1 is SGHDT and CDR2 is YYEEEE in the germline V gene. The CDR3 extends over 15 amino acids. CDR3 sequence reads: CASTLRGDIDYGYTF. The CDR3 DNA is TGTGCCAGCACCCTCAGGGGGGACATCGACTATGGCTACACCTTC.

In DNA, the CDR3 is TGCGCCAGCAGCCAGGGACATTTTAGCAATCAGCCCCAGCATTTT. Residues: CASSQGHFSNQPQHF. The V and J genes are TRBV4-1 and TRBJ1-5; D is possibly TRBD1 (6 bases). The germline V gene encodes CDR1 MGHRA and CDR2 YSYEKL. Trimming took 3 bases from V and 0 from J, leaving 9 bases between them. The CDR3 sequence is 15 residues long.

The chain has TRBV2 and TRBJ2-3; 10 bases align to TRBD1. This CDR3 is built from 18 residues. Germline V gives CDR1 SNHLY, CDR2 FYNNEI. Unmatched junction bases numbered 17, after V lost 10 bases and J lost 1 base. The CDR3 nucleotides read TGTGCCATACAGGAGGGGGACAGGGGAATTGTCGGCACAGATACGCAGTATTTT. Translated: CAIQEGDRGIVGTDTQYF.

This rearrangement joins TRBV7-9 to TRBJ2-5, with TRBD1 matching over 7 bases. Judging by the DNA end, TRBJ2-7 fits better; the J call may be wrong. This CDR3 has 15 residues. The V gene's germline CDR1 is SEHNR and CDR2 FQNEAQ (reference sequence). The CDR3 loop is CASSSRQGELYEQYF. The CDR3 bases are TGTGCCAGCAGCTCCCGACAGGGAGAGCTCTACGAGCAGTACTTC.

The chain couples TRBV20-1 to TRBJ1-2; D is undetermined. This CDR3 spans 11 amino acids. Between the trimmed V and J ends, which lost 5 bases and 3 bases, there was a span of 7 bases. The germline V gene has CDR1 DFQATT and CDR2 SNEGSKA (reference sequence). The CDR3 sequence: CSAVRDYGYTF. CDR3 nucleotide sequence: TGCAGTGCTGTTCGAGACTATGGCTACACCTTC.

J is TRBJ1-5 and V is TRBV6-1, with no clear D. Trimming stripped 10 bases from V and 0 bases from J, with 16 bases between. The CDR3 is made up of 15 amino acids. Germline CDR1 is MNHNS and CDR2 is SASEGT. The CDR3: CATRAVLDSNQPQHF. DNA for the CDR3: TGTGCCACCCGGGCGGTCCTCGATAGCAATCAGCCCCAGCATTTT.

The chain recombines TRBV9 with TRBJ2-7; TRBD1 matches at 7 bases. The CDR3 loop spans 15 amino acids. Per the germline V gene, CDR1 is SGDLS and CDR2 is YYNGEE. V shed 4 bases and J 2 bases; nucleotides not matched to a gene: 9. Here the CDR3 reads CASSPTSGTAYEQYF. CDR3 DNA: TGTGCCAGCAGCCCGACTTCCGGGACAGCCTACGAGCAGTACTTC.

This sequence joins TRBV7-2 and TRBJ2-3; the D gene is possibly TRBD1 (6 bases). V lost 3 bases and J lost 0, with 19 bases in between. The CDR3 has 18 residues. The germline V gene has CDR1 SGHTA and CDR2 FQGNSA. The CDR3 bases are TGTGCCAGCAGCTTTAGGTATTATGAGGGGGAGAGCACAGATACGCAGTATTTT. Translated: CASSFRYYEGESTDTQYF.

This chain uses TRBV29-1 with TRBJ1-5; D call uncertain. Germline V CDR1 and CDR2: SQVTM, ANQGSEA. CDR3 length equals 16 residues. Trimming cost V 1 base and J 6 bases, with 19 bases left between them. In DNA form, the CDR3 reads TGCAGCGTTGAAGTTTGGGTCTTGCGGGGTAGTCAGCCCCAGCATTTT. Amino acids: CSVEVWVLRGSQPQHF.

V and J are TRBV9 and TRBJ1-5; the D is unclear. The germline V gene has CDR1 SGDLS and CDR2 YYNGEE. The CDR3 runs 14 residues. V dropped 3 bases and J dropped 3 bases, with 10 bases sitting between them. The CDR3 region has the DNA TGTGCCAGCAGCGCGGTCGGGATCAATCAGCCCCAGCATTTT. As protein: CASSAVGINQPQHF.

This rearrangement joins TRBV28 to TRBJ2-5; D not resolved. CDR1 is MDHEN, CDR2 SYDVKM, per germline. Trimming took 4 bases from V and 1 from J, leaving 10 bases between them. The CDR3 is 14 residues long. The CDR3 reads CASSWLWGQETQYF. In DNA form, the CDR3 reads TGTGCCAGCAGTTGGCTATGGGGCCAAGAGACCCAGTACTTC.

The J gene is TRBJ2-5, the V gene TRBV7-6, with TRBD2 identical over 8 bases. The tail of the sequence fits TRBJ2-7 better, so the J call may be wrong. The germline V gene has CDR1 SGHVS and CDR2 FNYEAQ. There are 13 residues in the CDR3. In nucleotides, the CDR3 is TGTGCCAGCAGACCGGGACTAGACCACGAGCAGTACTTC. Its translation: CASRPGLDHEQYF.